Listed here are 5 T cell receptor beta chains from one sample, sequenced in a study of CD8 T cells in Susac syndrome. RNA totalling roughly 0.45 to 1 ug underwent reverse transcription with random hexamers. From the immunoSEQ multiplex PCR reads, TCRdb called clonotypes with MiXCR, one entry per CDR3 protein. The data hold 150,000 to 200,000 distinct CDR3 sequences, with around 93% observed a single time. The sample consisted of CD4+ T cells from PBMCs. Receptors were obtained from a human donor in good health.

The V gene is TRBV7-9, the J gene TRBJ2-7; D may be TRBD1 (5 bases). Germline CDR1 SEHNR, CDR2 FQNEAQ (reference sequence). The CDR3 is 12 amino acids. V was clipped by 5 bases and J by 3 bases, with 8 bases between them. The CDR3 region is CASSRQIYEQYF. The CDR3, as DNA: TGTGCCAGCAGCCGACAGATCTACGAGCAGTACTTC.

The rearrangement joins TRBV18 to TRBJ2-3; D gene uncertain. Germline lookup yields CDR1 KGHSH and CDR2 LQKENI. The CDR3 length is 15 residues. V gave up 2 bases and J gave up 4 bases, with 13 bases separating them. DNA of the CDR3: TGTGCCAGCTCACCAAAGAACGGTGCTGCAGATACGCAGTATTTT. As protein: CASSPKNGAADTQYF.

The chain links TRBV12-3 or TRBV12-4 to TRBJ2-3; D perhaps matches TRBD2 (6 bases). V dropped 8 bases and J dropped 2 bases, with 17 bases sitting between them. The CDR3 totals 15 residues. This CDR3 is CASLLPGGATDTQYF. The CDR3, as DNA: TGTGCCAGCCTGCTTCCCGGCGGGGCCACAGATACGCAGTATTTT.

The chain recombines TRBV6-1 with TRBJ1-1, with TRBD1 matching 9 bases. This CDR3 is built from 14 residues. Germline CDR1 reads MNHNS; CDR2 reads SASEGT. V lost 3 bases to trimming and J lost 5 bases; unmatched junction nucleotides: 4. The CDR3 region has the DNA TGTGCCAGCAGTGAGACAGGGGGATATACTGAAGCTTTCTTT. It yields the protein CASSETGGYTEAFF.

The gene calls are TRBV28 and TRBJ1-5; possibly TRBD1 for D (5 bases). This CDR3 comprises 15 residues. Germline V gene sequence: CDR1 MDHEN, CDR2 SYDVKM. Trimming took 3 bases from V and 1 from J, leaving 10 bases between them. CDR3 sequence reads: CASSFIRDSNQPQHF. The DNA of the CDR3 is TGTGCCAGCAGTTTTATCCGGGACAGCAATCAGCCCCAGCATTTT.